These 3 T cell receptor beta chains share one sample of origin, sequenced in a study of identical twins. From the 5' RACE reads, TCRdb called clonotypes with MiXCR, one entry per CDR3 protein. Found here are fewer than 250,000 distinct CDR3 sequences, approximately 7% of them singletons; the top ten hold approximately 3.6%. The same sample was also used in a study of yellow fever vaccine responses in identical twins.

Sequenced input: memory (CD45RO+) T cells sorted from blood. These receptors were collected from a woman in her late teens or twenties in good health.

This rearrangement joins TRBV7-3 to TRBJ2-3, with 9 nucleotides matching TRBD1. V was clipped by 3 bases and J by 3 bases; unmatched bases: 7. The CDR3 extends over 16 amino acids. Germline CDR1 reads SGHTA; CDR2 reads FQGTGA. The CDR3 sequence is CASSLIPGQGTDTQYF. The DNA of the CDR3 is TGTGCCAGCAGCTTGATCCCGGGACAGGGTACAGATACGCAGTATTTT.

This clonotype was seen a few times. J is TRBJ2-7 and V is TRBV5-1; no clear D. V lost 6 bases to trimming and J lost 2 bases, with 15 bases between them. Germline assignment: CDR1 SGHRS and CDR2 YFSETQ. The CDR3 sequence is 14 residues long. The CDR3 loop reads CASTDPTPPYEQYF. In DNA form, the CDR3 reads TGCGCCAGCACCGATCCCACCCCACCCTACGAGCAGTACTTC.

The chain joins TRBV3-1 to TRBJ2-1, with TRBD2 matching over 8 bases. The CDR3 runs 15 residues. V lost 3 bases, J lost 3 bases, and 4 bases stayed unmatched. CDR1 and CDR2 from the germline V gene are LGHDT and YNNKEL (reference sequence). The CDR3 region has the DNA TGTGCCAGCAGCCAGGGGGCGGGAGGCTACAATGAGCAGTTCTTC. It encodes CASSQGAGGYNEQFF.